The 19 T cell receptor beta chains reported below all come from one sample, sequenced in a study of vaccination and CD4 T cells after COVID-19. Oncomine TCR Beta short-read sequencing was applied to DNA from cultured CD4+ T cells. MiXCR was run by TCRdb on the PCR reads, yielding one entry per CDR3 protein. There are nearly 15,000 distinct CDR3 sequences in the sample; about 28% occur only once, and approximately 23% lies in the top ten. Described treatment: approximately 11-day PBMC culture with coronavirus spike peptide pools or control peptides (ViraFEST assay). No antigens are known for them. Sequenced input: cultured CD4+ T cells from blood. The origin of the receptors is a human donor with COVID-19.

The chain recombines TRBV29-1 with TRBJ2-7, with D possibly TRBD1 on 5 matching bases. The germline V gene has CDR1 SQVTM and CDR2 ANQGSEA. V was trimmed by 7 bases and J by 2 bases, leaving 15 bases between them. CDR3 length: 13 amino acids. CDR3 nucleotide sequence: TGCAGCGCCTCCAGGGCAGATACCTACGAGCAGTACTTC. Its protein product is CSASRADTYEQYF.

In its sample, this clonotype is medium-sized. The CDR3 is CSAVRTNYGYTF. CDR3 sequence (DNA): TGCAGTGCTGTAAGGACTAACTATGGCTACACCTTC. The chain uses TRBV20-1 and TRBJ1-2; D not resolved. Germline lookup yields CDR1 DFQATT and CDR2 SNEGSKA (reference sequence). This CDR3 region has 12 residues. Deletions cut 5 bases from V and 0 bases from J, with 7 bases between.

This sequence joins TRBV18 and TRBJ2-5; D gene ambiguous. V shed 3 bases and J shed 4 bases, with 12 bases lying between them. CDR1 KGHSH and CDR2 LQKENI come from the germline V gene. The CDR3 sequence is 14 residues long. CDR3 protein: CASSPIVAPETQYF. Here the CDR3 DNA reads TGTGCCAGCTCACCTATTGTGGCCCCAGAGACCCAGTACTTC. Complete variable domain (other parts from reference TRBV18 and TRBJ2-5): NAGVMQNPRHLVRRRGQEARLRCSPMKGHSHVYWYRQLPEEGLKFMVYLQKENIIDESGMPKERFSAEFPKEGPSILRIQQVVRGDSAAYFCASSPIVAPETQYFGPGTRLLVL.

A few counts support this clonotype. The CDR3 bases are TGCAGTGCTAGAGACAGCAATCAGCCCCAGCATTTT. Translation: CSARDSNQPQHF. The chain employs TRBV20-1 and TRBJ1-5; no firm D call. This CDR3 contains 12 residues. Trimming shortened V by 0 bases and J by 1 base, and 1 base separated the two germline ends. Germline CDR1 reads DFQATT; CDR2 reads SNEGSKA (reference sequence).

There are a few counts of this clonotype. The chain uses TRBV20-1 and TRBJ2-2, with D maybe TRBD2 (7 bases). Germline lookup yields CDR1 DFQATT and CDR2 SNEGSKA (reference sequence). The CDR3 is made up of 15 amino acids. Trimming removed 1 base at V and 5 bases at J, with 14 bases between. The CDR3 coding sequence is TGCAGTGCTAGAGTGGCGGGGGCGGCTACCGGGGAGCTGTTTTTT. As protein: CSARVAGAATGELFF.

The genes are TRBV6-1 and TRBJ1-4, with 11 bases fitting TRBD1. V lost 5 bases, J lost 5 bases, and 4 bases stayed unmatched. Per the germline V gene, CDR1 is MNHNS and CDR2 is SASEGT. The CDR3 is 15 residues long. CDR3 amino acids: CASSPGTGGNEKLFF. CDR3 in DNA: TGTGCCAGCAGTCCCGGGACAGGGGGAAATGAAAAACTGTTTTTT.

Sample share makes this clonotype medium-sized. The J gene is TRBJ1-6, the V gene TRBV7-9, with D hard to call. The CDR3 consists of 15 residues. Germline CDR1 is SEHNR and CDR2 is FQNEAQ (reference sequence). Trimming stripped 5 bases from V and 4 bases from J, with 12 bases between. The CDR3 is CASSQAGMYNSPLHF. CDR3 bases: TGTGCCAGCAGCCAGGCGGGGATGTATAATTCACCCCTCCACTTT.

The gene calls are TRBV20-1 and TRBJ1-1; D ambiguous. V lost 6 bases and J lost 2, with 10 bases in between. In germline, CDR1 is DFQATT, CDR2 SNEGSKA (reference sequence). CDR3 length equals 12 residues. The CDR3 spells CSAAGRNTEAFF. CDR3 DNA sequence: TGCAGTGCCGCCGGCCGAAACACTGAAGCTTTCTTT.

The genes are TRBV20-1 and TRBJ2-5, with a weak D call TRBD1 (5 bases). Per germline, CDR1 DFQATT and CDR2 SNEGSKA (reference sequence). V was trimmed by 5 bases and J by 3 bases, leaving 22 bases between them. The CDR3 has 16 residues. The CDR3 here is CSARTSPPDIKETQYF. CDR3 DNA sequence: TGCAGTGCTCGAACCTCCCCCCCGGACATAAAAGAGACCCAGTACTTC.

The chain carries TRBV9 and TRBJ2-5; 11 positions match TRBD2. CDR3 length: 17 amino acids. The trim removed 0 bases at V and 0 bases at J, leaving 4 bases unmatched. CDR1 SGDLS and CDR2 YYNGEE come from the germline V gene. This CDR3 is CASSVGSSGGYQETQYF. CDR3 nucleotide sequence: TGTGCCAGCAGCGTAGGGTCTAGCGGGGGGTACCAAGAGACCCAGTACTTC.

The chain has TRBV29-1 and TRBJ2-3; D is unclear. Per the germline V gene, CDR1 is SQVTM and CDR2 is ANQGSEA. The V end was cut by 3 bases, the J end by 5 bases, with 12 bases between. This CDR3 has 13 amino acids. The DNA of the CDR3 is TGCAGCGTTGATTTTGTCCGAGGAGATACGCAGTATTTT. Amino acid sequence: CSVDFVRGDTQYF.

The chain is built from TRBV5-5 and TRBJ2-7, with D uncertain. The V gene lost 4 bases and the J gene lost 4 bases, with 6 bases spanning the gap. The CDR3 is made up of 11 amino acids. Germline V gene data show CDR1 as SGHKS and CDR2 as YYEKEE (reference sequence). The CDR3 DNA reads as TGTGCCAGCAGCACCCAGTACGAGCAGTACTTC. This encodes CASSTQYEQYF.

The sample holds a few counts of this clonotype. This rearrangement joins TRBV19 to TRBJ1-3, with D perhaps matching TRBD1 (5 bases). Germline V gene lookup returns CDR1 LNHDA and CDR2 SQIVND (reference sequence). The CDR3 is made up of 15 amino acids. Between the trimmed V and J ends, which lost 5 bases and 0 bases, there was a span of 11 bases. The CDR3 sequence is CASSDRGSSGNTIYF. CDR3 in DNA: TGTGCCAGTAGTGATCGGGGGTCCTCTGGAAACACCATATATTTT.

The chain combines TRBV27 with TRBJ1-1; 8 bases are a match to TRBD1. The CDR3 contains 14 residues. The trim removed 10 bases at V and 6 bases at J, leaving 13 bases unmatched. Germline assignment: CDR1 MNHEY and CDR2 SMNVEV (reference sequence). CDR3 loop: CATKGAGGYAEAFF. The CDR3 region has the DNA TGTGCCACCAAGGGGGCAGGGGGCTACGCTGAAGCTTTCTTT.

The CDR3: CASSLLRGNTGELFF. DNA of the CDR3: TGTGCCAGCAGTTTATTGCGGGGGAACACCGGGGAGCTGTTTTTT. This chain uses TRBV28 with TRBJ2-2; a weak D match, TRBD2 (6 bases). Trimming removed 1 base at V and 1 base at J, with 7 bases between. The CDR3 extends over 15 amino acids. Germline loops: CDR1 MDHEN, CDR2 SYDVKM. The full variable domain, in which reference TRBV28 and TRBJ2-2 provide the parts outside the CDR3, is DVKVTQSSRYLVKRTGEKVFLECVQDMDHENMFWYRQDPGLGLRLIYFSYDVKMKEKGDIPEGYSVSREKKERFSLILESASTNQTSMYLCASSLLRGNTGELFFGEGSRLTVL.

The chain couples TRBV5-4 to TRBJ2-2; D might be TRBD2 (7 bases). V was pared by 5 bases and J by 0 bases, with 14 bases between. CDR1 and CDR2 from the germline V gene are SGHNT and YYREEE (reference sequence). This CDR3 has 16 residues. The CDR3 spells CASRSGTQPNTGELFF. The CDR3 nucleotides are TGTGCCAGCAGAAGCGGGACACAACCGAACACCGGGGAGCTGTTTTTT.

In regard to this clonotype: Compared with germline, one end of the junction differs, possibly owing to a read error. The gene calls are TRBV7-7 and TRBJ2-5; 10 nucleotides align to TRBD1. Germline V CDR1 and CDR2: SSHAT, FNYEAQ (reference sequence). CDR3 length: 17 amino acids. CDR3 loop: CASSPRVGQGRGETQYF. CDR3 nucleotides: TGTGCTAGCAGCCCCAGGGTGGGACAGGGGAGAGGAGAGACCCAGTACTTC.

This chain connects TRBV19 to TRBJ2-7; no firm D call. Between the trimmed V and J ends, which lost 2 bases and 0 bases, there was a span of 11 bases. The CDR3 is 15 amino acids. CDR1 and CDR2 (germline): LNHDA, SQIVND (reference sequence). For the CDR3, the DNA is TGTGCCAGTAGTATACAGGCATCTTACTCCTACGAGCAGTACTTC. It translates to CASSIQASYSYEQYF.

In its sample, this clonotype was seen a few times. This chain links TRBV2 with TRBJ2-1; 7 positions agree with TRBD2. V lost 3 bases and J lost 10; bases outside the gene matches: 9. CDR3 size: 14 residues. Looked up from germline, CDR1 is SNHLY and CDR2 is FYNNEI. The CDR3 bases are TGTGCCAGCAGTGAGGGTTGGGGGGGTGTCGAGCAGTTCTTC. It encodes CASSEGWGGVEQFF.